The rows below give T cell receptor beta chains drawn from one sample of a study of cytomegalovirus exposure and HLA in healthy donors. The table came from immunoSEQ multiplex PCR; TCRdb's copy has only in-frame clones and leaves some out. This sample yields 200,000 to 300,000 clones, of which 78% are seen a single time; less than 0.6% belongs to the top ten. The sample comprised PBMCs. The receptors shown here come from a boy between 10 and 17 years old in good health and CMV-seronegative. CDR3s include the opening cysteine and the closing phenylalanine or tryptophan. Each record gives: J gene, clone size, V gene, D gene, CDR3 DNA, CDR3 protein. D genes are given only for firm matches. Size values are once, few and many counts, or a class for expanded clones, and some rows have none.

>TRBJ1-2|-|TRBV5-1|-
TGCGCCAGCAGCTTGATGTCGGGGGACGGTGCTAACTATGGCTACACCTTC
CASSLMSGDGANYGYTF
>TRBJ1-1|-|TRBV29-1|-
TGCAGCGTTGAAATTATAGGGGGCACTGAAGCTTTCTTT
CSVEIIGGTEAFF
>TRBJ2-5|-|TRBV5-6|-
TGTGCCAGCAGCTTGGGCGCTCGCCAAGAGACCCAGTACTTC
CASSLGARQETQYF
>TRBJ2-7|-|TRBV6-1|-
TGTGCCAGCAAGGGGGGAGGGTCCTACGAGCAGTACTTC
CASKGGGSYEQYF
>TRBJ1-4|-|TRBV4-1|TRBD1
TGCGCCAGCAGCCAAGGACAGGGGGCGCGGAATAATGAAAAACTGTTTTTT
CASSQGQGARNNEKLFF
>TRBJ1-1|-|TRBV27|TRBD1
TGTGCCAGCAGTCCGCCGGGGACAGCGAACACTGAAGCTTTCTTT
CASSPPGTANTEAFF
>TRBJ2-1|-|TRBV9|-
TGTGCCAGCAGCGTAGAGTTGATGGGGCTAATCGATGAGCAGTTCTTC
CASSVELMGLIDEQFF
>TRBJ2-1|-|TRBV30|-
TGTGCCTGGAGTCGGGACGGCGGGGTCGATGAGCAGTTCTTC
CAWSRDGGVDEQFF
>TRBJ2-7|-|TRBV18|TRBD1
TGTGCCAGCTCTCAGGGGACAGGGTTTTACGAGCAGTACTTC
CASSQGTGFYEQYF
>TRBJ2-7|-|TRBV21-1|-
TGTGCCAGCAGCAAAGTAGGACTAGCGGGAAACGAGCAGTACTTC
CASSKVGLAGNEQYF
>TRBJ2-3|-|TRBV6-1|-
TGTGCCAGCAGTTTACAGGGAGTCACAGATACGCAGTATTTT
CASSLQGVTDTQYF
>TRBJ1-2|-|TRBV15|-
TGTGCCACCAGCAGAGTGGACAGAGTTAACTATGGCTACACCTTC
CATSRVDRVNYGYTF
>TRBJ1-2|-|TRBV18|-
TGTGCCAGCTCACCATACAGACCCTATGGCTACACCTTC
CASSPYRPYGYTF
>TRBJ2-1|-|TRBV30|TRBD1
TGTGCCTTGACATCATCCGGGACAGGGGGACTTTACAATGAGCAGTTCTTC
CALTSSGTGGLYNEQFF
>TRBJ2-1|-|TRBV5-6|-
TGTGCCAGCAGCTCTGCCGTTGAGGCCGCCTACAATGAGCAGTTCTTC
CASSSAVEAAYNEQFF
>TRBJ2-2|few|TRBV27|-
TGTGCCAGCAGTTTGATAGACACCGGGGAGCTGTTTTTT
CASSLIDTGELFF
>TRBJ1-4|-|TRBV5-1|-
TGCGCCAGCAGCAAGCTCGGAGGAGCTAATGAAAAACTGTTTTTT
CASSKLGGANEKLFF
>TRBJ1-2|-|TRBV27|-
TGTGCCAGCAGTTTTGTGTCCGGGAACTATGGCTACACCTTC
CASSFVSGNYGYTF
>TRBJ2-6|-|TRBV6-4|-
TGTGCCAGCAGTGACACGACCAGGCCTCCTGGGGCCAACGTCCTGACTTTC
CASSDTTRPPGANVLTF
>TRBJ1-1|-|TRBV29-1|-
TGCAGCGTCCAGGGACTATTGAACACTGAAGCTTTCTTT
CSVQGLLNTEAFF
>TRBJ1-2|few|TRBV6-6|TRBD1
TGTGCCAGCAGGGCCGGGACAGGTGCATATGGCTACACCTTC
CASRAGTGAYGYTF
>TRBJ1-1|-|TRBV5-1|-
TGCGCCAGCAGCTTCATCGGGATAGACACTGAAGCTTTCTTT
CASSFIGIDTEAFF
>TRBJ2-5|few|TRBV6-5|-
TGTGCCAGCAGTTCGCTAGACAGGCCTCAAGAGACCCAGTACTTC
CASSSLDRPQETQYF
>TRBJ2-1|-|TRBV9|-
TGTGCCAGCAGCGTAGCCGAGGGGGGGTTCAATGAGCAGTTCTTC
CASSVAEGGFNEQFF
>TRBJ2-7|-|TRBV29-1|-
TGCAGCGTTTCCAGGACAGCCTACGAGCAGTACTTC
CSVSRTAYEQYF
>TRBJ2-7|-|TRBV6-1|-
TGTGCCAGCAGTGAGGGACACTATAGCTCCTACGAGCAGTACTTC
CASSEGHYSSYEQYF
>TRBJ2-4|-|TRBV27|TRBD1
TGTGCCAGCAGTAACCAGGGGGTCGCGGTAGGGTCATTTCAGTACTTC
CASSNQGVAVGSFQYF
>TRBJ1-2|-|TRBV5-4|TRBD1
TGTGCCAGCAGCTTCGACAGGGGAATTGGCTACACCTTC
CASSFDRGIGYTF